The rows below give T cell receptor beta chains drawn from one sample of a study of CD8 T cells in ankylosing spondylitis. One entry per CDR3 protein results from TCRdb running MiXCR on the 5' RACE reads. The data show 300,000 to 400,000 distinct CDR3 sequences, about 20% seen once. Source material: blood, either unsorted or a sorted T cell fraction (not recorded which). The origin of the receptors is a male donor with ankylosing spondylitis. The CDR3 runs from the conserved cysteine through the conserved F or W. Fields, in order: V gene, D gene, CDR3 length, clone size, J gene, CDR3 protein, CDR3 DNA. D genes are given only for firm matches. A row's size may be missing; if present it is once, few, many or a size class.

TRBV7-9	TRBD1	14	few	TRBJ2-7	CASSPGTGTREQYF	TGTGCCAGCAGCCCAGGGACAGGGACGAGGGAGCAGTACTTC
TRBV28	TRBD1	18	few	TRBJ1-5	CASSSPGTGGIGNQPQHF	TGTGCCAGCAGTTCCCCCGGGACAGGGGGCATCGGCAATCAGCCCCAGCATTTT
TRBV29-1	TRBD1	14	many	TRBJ2-3	CSVSTGPARDTQYF	TGCAGCGTTTCGACAGGGCCGGCGCGGGATACGCAGTATTTT
TRBV20-1	TRBD1	13	few	TRBJ1-1	CSARGTGLGEAFF	TGCAGTGCTAGGGGGACAGGCCTGGGTGAAGCTTTCTTT
TRBV7-8	TRBD2	16	few	TRBJ2-1	CASSPRTSGRGDEQFF	TGTGCCAGCAGCCCTCGGACTAGCGGGAGAGGCGATGAGCAGTTCTTC
TRBV6-2/TRBV6-3	-	15	few	TRBJ1-1	CASSYLGGVNTEAFF	TGTGCCAGCAGTTACTTAGGGGGTGTGAACACTGAAGCTTTCTTT
TRBV10-3	TRBD1	14	few	TRBJ1-5	CAISPGQGNQPQHF	TGTGCCATCAGCCCGGGACAGGGGAATCAGCCCCAGCATTTT
TRBV9	-	14	-	TRBJ2-5	CASSLTPVPETQYF	TGTGCCAGCAGCCTCACCCCAGTCCCGGAGACCCAGTACTTC
TRBV2	TRBD2	16	-	TRBJ2-1	CASKRTSGSAHNEQFF	TGTGCCAGCAAGAGGACTAGCGGGAGTGCCCACAATGAGCAGTTCTTC
TRBV19	-	14	once	TRBJ2-1	CASSIWLENNEQFF	TGTGCCAGTAGTATTTGGCTAGAGAACAATGAGCAGTTCTTC
TRBV20-1	-	12	-	TRBJ2-1	CSARAPGFEQFF	TGCAGTGCTAGAGCCCCCGGTTTTGAGCAGTTCTTC
TRBV3-1	-	16	-	TRBJ2-2	CASSLTGTKGTGELFF	TGTGCCAGCAGCCTAACAGGGACTAAGGGAACCGGGGAGCTGTTTTTT
TRBV10-3	TRBD2	18	-	TRBJ2-1	CAISESSGLAGPYNEQFF	TGTGCCATCAGTGAGTCTTCGGGACTAGCGGGCCCCTACAATGAGCAGTTCTTC
TRBV28	-	12	-	TRBJ2-2	CASTSSTGELFF	TGTGCCAGCACGAGCTCCACCGGGGAGCTGTTTTTT
TRBV12-3/TRBV12-4	TRBD1	15	few	TRBJ2-7	CASSPPGTGKDEQYF	TGTGCCAGCAGTCCACCCGGGACAGGGAAGGATGAGCAGTACTTC
TRBV6-2/TRBV6-3	-	15	-	TRBJ2-2	CASSYRRESAGELFF	TGTGCCAGCAGTTACCGCAGGGAGTCAGCCGGGGAGCTGTTTTTT
TRBV2	-	15	-	TRBJ2-1	CASSVERPAGSEQFF	TGTGCCAGCAGTGTTGAGCGCCCAGCCGGGAGTGAGCAGTTCTTC
TRBV6-1	TRBD2	16	-	TRBJ2-1	CASLEAGGRSYNEQFF	TGTGCCAGCTTAGAAGCGGGAGGCCGCTCCTACAATGAGCAGTTCTTC
TRBV27	-	13	many	TRBJ2-1	CASSPDSYNEQFF	TGTGCCAGCAGTCCTGATTCCTACAATGAGCAGTTCTTC
TRBV6-2/TRBV6-3	TRBD1	14	-	TRBJ2-5	CASKEGTGEETQYF	TGTGCCAGCAAGGAAGGGACAGGGGAAGAGACCCAGTACTTC
TRBV2	-	14	-	TRBJ2-2	CASSDRTTKGELFF	TGTGCCAGCAGTGACAGGACCACCAAGGGGGAGCTGTTTTTT
TRBV12-3/TRBV12-4	TRBD2	14	-	TRBJ2-1	CASSFSGSDNEQFF	TGTGCCAGCAGTTTCAGCGGGAGTGACAATGAGCAGTTCTTC
TRBV6-5	-	12	-	TRBJ1-4	CASTDGGGKLFF	TGTGCCAGCACGGACGGGGGGGGGAAACTGTTTTTT
TRBV20-1	-	13	many	TRBJ2-4	CSARGLAKNIQYF	TGCAGTGCTAGAGGACTAGCCAAAAACATTCAGTACTTC
TRBV5-5	-	14	few	TRBJ2-7	CASSLTAFIYEQYF	TGTGCCAGCAGCTTGACAGCCTTCATCTACGAGCAGTACTTC
TRBV27	-	13	-	TRBJ1-5	CASTRRRLQPQHF	TGTGCCAGCACAAGGCGAAGACTTCAGCCCCAGCATTTT
TRBV5-1	TRBD1	16	-	TRBJ2-3	CASSRGQVPGPDTQYF	TGCGCCAGCAGCAGGGGACAGGTCCCGGGACCAGATACGCAGTATTTT
TRBV10-3	-	12	-	TRBJ2-1	CAISPSAIEQFF	TGTGCCATCAGTCCTAGCGCCATTGAGCAGTTCTTC
TRBV18	TRBD1	15	few	TRBJ2-7	CASSPRGRPTYEQYF	TGTGCCAGCTCACCCAGGGGGCGCCCTACCTACGAGCAGTACTTC
TRBV29-1	-	13	-	TRBJ1-2	CSAEEGTNYGYTF	TGCAGCGCTGAGGAGGGGACGAACTATGGCTACACCTTC
TRBV11-3	TRBD1	15	-	TRBJ1-1	CASSPPDRAGTEAFF	TGTGCCAGCAGCCCGCCCGACAGGGCAGGCACTGAAGCTTTCTTT
TRBV7-2	TRBD1	17	few	TRBJ1-4	CASSQYRVQGVNEKLFF	TGTGCCAGCAGCCAATACAGGGTCCAGGGGGTCAATGAAAAACTGTTTTTT
TRBV5-1	TRBD2	15	few	TRBJ2-3	CASSLVRGSTDTQYF	TGCGCCAGCAGCTTGGTGCGGGGGAGCACAGATACGCAGTATTTT
TRBV7-8	-	12	-	TRBJ1-1	CASSPGRVKAFF	TGTGCCAGCAGCCCAGGGAGGGTAAAAGCTTTCTTT
TRBV6-2/TRBV6-3	-	13	few	TRBJ2-7	CASSYGASYEQYF	TGTGCCAGCAGTTACGGGGCTTCCTACGAGCAGTACTTC
TRBV5-1	-	15	many	TRBJ2-1	CASSSGGGAYNEQFF	TGCGCCAGCAGCTCTGGAGGGGGGGCTTACAATGAGCAGTTCTTC
TRBV12-3/TRBV12-4	-	14	many	TRBJ1-1	CASRIEVTFSEAFF	TGTGCCAGCAGAATAGAAGTGACGTTTTCTGAAGCTTTCTTT